What follows are 3 T cell receptor beta chains derived from one specimen sequenced in a study of T-cell reconstitution after alpha-beta-depleted transplantation in children. Researchers prepared the TCRbeta library using unique molecular identifiers, the study reports. TCRdb redid the calling of the PCR reads with MiXCR, one entry per CDR3 protein. The sample consists of fewer than 400,000 distinct CDR3 sequences, about 20% of them appearing once. The source was PBMCs from the stem cell graft donor, collected from the stem cell graft. The receptors derive from a human donor who donated a stem cell graft to a child with acute myeloid leukemia.

In regard to this clonotype: The germline gene is not matched at one end of the junction; a read error may be the cause. The rearrangement uses TRBV20-1 and TRBJ2-1, with 7 positions matching TRBD2. The CDR3 has 17 residues. From germline, CDR1 is DFQATT and CDR2 SNEGSKA (reference sequence). This chain's CDR3 is CCARVTLAVKPHNEQFF. Here the CDR3 DNA reads TGCTGTGCTAGAGTAACCCTAGCGGTTAAACCGCACAATGAGCAGTTCTTC.

This clonotype was recorded at least ten times. The genes are TRBV6-1 and TRBJ2-7, with 7 bases identical to TRBD2. Trimming at V came to 6 bases and at J to 3 bases, leaving 14 bases not matched to a gene. Germline CDR1 MNHNS, CDR2 SASEGT. This CDR3 has 16 residues. CDR3 DNA sequence: TGTGCCAGCAGCTCTATACGCGTCCAGCGGGGCTACGAGCAGTACTTC. Its protein is CASSSIRVQRGYEQYF.

This clonotype was seen only a few times. The chain combines TRBV12-3 or TRBV12-4 with TRBJ2-5; no reliable D call. Trimming removed 1 base from V and 3 bases from J, with 9 bases in between. The CDR3 is made up of 14 amino acids. CDR3 loop: CASSLGPGKETQYF. The CDR3 bases are TGTGCCAGCAGTTTAGGCCCAGGTAAAGAGACCCAGTACTTC.